These 27 T cell receptor beta chains share one sample of origin, sequenced in a study of identical twins. TCRdb recomputed calls from the 5' RACE reads with MiXCR, one row per CDR3 protein. The profile shows under 900,000 distinct CDR3 sequences, around a sixth of them singletons. Another study also made use of these data, one on T cells expressing NK-cell markers.

Material for sequencing was PBMCs. The receptor set was obtained from a woman aged 18-30 years in good health.

V and J are TRBV30 and TRBJ2-1, with a weak D call TRBD2 (6 bases). This CDR3 has 14 residues. Germline V CDR1 and CDR2: GTSNPN, SVGIG (reference sequence). Deletions cut 5 bases from V and 0 bases from J, with 11 bases between. CDR3 DNA sequence: TGTGCCTGGTCGGACGGGAGCTCCTACAATGAGCAGTTCTTC. This codes for CAWSDGSSYNEQFF.

Only a few counts were recorded for this clonotype. V usage is TRBV6-5 and J usage is TRBJ1-5; D unclear. The germline V gene has CDR1 MNHEY and CDR2 SVGAGI. This CDR3 comprises 13 residues. The V end lost 2 bases, the J end lost 7 bases, and 9 bases lay between the germline ends. CDR3 bases: TGTGCCAGCAGTTACACCCTTTCCCAGCCCCAGCATTTT. Its protein is CASSYTLSQPQHF.

The sample holds many counts of this clonotype. CDR3 coding DNA: TGTGCCAGCAGCCCCTTGGGAGGGGACTACAATGAGCAGTTCTTC. Its translation: CASSPLGGDYNEQFF. The chain links TRBV7-3 to TRBJ2-1, with 7 bases aligning to TRBD2. V lost 5 bases and J lost 3; bases outside the gene matches: 7. The CDR3 is made up of 15 amino acids. The germline V gene has CDR1 SGHTA and CDR2 FQGTGA.

This clonotype was observed at least ten times. This chain connects TRBV7-9 to TRBJ2-5; TRBD1 agrees at 7 bases. V lost 5 bases and J lost 4; bases outside the gene matches: 4. Germline V gives CDR1 SEHNR, CDR2 FQNEAQ (reference sequence). The CDR3 totals 13 residues. The CDR3 sequence: CASSPRDRETQYF. The DNA for the CDR3 is TGTGCCAGCAGCCCAAGGGACAGAGAGACCCAGTACTTC.

This clonotype appeared a few times. The rearrangement links TRBV19 to TRBJ2-3; no firm D call. The CDR3 totals 17 residues. Germline V gene data show CDR1 as LNHDA and CDR2 as SQIVND (reference sequence). V was clipped by 3 bases and J by 0 bases, with 16 bases between them. The CDR3 coding sequence is TGTGCCAGTAGTATCATGTCCCGGGTTGCTAGCACAGATACGCAGTATTTT. Its translation: CASSIMSRVASTDTQYF. The full variable domain, with the rest looked up from reference TRBV19 and TRBJ2-3, is DGGITQSPKYLFRKEGQNVTLSCEQNLNHDAMYWYRQDPGQGLRLIYYSQIVNDFQKGDIAEGYSVSREKKESFPLTVTSAQKNPTAFYLCASSIMSRVASTDTQYFGPGTRLTVL.

The chain links TRBV6-5 to TRBJ2-7; D not certain. Germline CDR1 reads MNHEY; CDR2 reads SVGAGI. The CDR3 covers 14 residues. The germline V and J ends were trimmed by 1 base and 7 bases, with 14 bases remaining between them. This CDR3 reads CASSYLGSGEEQYF. CDR3 bases: TGTGCCAGCAGTTACTTGGGGTCAGGAGAGGAGCAGTACTTC.

In this sample, this clonotype turned up a few times. The chain joins TRBV4-3 to TRBJ1-1; D not certain. The CDR3 covers 15 residues. Germline CDR1 reads LGHNA; CDR2 reads YSLEER. The germline V and J ends were trimmed by 1 base and 5 bases, with 14 bases remaining between them. This CDR3 reads CASSQAAASGTEAFF. DNA for the CDR3: TGCGCCAGCAGCCAAGCGGCGGCGAGTGGGACTGAAGCTTTCTTT.

There are many counts of this clonotype. The genes are TRBV7-9 and TRBJ1-5; TRBD1 is a possible D gene (6 bases). CDR1 and CDR2 (germline): SEHNR, FQNEAQ (reference sequence). V dropped 8 bases and J dropped 3 bases, with 8 bases sitting between them. The CDR3 is 12 residues long. The CDR3 here is CASSGANQPQHF. CDR3 bases: TGTGCCAGCTCAGGGGCCAATCAGCCCCAGCATTTT.

The V call is TRBV7-9, the J call TRBJ2-2, with no clear D. The CDR3 runs 14 residues. Germline CDR1 SEHNR, CDR2 FQNEAQ (reference sequence). V lost 3 bases and J 13 bases, leaving 18 bases between the germline ends. The CDR3 is CASSFPDEVVGLFF. The CDR3 region has the DNA TGTGCCAGCAGCTTCCCCGACGAGGTTGTCGGGCTGTTTTTT.

The gene calls are TRBV4-3 and TRBJ1-1; 7 positions match TRBD1. Germline loops: CDR1 LGHNA, CDR2 YSLEER. J gave up 0 bases and V 3 bases, and 4 bases lay outside the gene matches. The CDR3 length is 15 residues. This chain's CDR3 is CASSHGDRLNTEAFF. For the CDR3, the DNA is TGCGCCAGCAGCCACGGGGACAGATTGAACACTGAAGCTTTCTTT.

This chain joins TRBV5-6 and TRBJ2-1; perhaps TRBD1 as D (5 bases). V lost 1 base, J lost 12 bases, and 17 bases lay in between. CDR3 length: 14 residues. CDR1 and CDR2 from the germline V gene are SGHDT and YYEEEE. CDR3 region: CASSLMQGHLGQFF. CDR3 coding DNA: TGTGCCAGCAGCTTGATGCAGGGCCATTTAGGGCAGTTCTTC. The full variable domain, completed using reference TRBV5-6 and TRBJ2-1, is DAGVTQSPTHLIKTRGQQVTLRCSPKSGHDTVSWYQQALGQGPQFIFQYYEEEERQRGNFPDRFSGHQFPNYSSELNVNALLLGDSALYLCASSLMQGHLGQFFGPGTRLTVL.

Ten or more counts support this clonotype. This chain uses TRBV12-3 or TRBV12-4 with TRBJ1-2, with unresolved D. The V end lost 3 bases, the J end lost 5 bases, and 10 bases lay between the germline ends. The CDR3 sequence is 13 residues long. The CDR3 here is CASSFSGWYGYTF. In DNA, the CDR3 is TGTGCCAGCAGTTTCTCGGGGTGGTATGGCTACACCTTC.

In this sample, this clonotype turned up a few times. The chain links TRBV18 to TRBJ2-7, with D hard to call. CDR3 length equals 13 residues. Germline loops: CDR1 KGHSH, CDR2 LQKENI. The germline V and J ends were trimmed by 0 bases and 0 bases, with 3 bases remaining between them. The CDR3 reads CASSPPASYEQYF. The CDR3 region has the DNA TGTGCCAGCTCACCACCAGCCTCCTACGAGCAGTACTTC.

This clonotype came up a few times. The chain is built from TRBV7-2 and TRBJ2-1; no definite D call. Germline assignment: CDR1 SGHTA and CDR2 FQGNSA. This CDR3 is built from 15 residues. Trimming took 1 base from V and 5 from J, leaving 12 bases between them. CDR3 bases: TGTGCCAGCAGCTTAGGGACCCCCCTAAACAATGAGCAGTTCTTC. Amino acid sequence: CASSLGTPLNNEQFF.

This clonotype was detected a few times. For the CDR3, the DNA is TGTGCCAGTAGTATCACAGACTCCTACGAGCAGTACTTC. Amino acids: CASSITDSYEQYF. The chain combines TRBV19 with TRBJ2-7; the D is unclear. Trimming shortened V by 3 bases and J by 0 bases, and 6 bases separated the two germline ends. CDR3 length: 13 residues. The germline V gene encodes CDR1 LNHDA and CDR2 SQIVND (reference sequence).

This clonotype has ten or more counts. The chain couples TRBV20-1 to TRBJ1-2; the D gene is possibly TRBD1 (5 bases). From germline, CDR1 is DFQATT and CDR2 SNEGSKA (reference sequence). The CDR3 is 13 residues long. Trimming took off 0 bases at V and 1 base at J, with 6 bases between the two ends. The CDR3 DNA reads TGCAGTGCTAGAGAGGGGGGTAACTATGGCTACACCTTC. Translated, it gives CSAREGGNYGYTF.

The genes are TRBV20-1 and TRBJ2-1; tentative D call: TRBD2 (5 bases). V lost 6 bases and J 8 bases, leaving 8 bases between the germline ends. The CDR3 sequence is 10 residues long. The germline CDR1 and CDR2 sequences are DFQATT and SNEGSKA (reference sequence). Here the CDR3 reads CSAERDEQFF. CDR3 nucleotides: TGCAGTGCCGAGAGGGATGAGCAGTTCTTC.

The chain is built from TRBV11-1 and TRBJ2-3; 8 nucleotides align to TRBD1. From germline, CDR1 is SGHAT and CDR2 FQDESV (reference sequence). CDR3 length equals 18 residues. Trimming took 2 bases from V and 4 from J; bases not matched to a gene: 14. The CDR3 DNA reads TGTGCCAGCAGCTTATCTCATTCAGGACAGGGTATCTCAGATACGCAGTATTTT. It is translated as CASSLSHSGQGISDTQYF.

V usage is TRBV12-3 or TRBV12-4 and J usage is TRBJ2-1; TRBD1 matches at 9 bases. V was clipped by 3 bases and J by 5 bases; unmatched bases: 5. The CDR3 contains 15 residues. CDR3 protein: CASSFRDRANNEQFF. DNA for the CDR3: TGTGCCAGCAGTTTTAGGGACAGGGCGAACAATGAGCAGTTCTTC.

The V and J genes are TRBV20-1 and TRBJ2-1; 13 bases are a match to TRBD2. Germline V lookup: CDR1 DFQATT, CDR2 SNEGSKA (reference sequence). CDR3 length: 12 amino acids. Trimming at V came to 0 bases and at J to 15 bases, leaving 2 bases not matched to a gene. CDR3 residues: CSARETSGRRFF. CDR3 nucleotides: TGCAGTGCTAGAGAGACTAGCGGGAGGCGGTTCTTC.

This clonotype was seen more than once but under ten times. The chain has TRBV7-8 and TRBJ2-7; TRBD1 aligns across 9 bases. V lost 4 bases and J lost 5; bases outside the gene matches: 3. Germline V gene lookup returns CDR1 SGHVS and CDR2 FQNEAQ. The CDR3 is 13 residues long. Written as DNA, the CDR3 is TGTGCCAGCAGCTCAGACAGGGGGGACGAGCAGTACTTC. Its translation: CASSSDRGDEQYF.

This clonotype was seen a few times. The chain links TRBV29-1 to TRBJ1-5; TRBD1 matches at 7 bases. Trimming at V came to 6 bases and at J to 5 bases, leaving 7 bases not matched to a gene. Germline CDR1 SQVTM, CDR2 ANQGSEA. This CDR3 has 13 residues. CDR3 residues: CSVRQGVDQPQHF. The CDR3 coding sequence is TGCAGCGTACGACAGGGAGTTGATCAGCCCCAGCATTTT.

This rearrangement joins TRBV4-2 to TRBJ2-7; TRBD2 matches at 8 bases. J was trimmed by 3 bases and V by 0 bases; bases with no gene match: 4. The germline V gene encodes CDR1 LGHNA and CDR2 YNFKEQ. There are 15 residues in the CDR3. DNA for the CDR3: TGTGCCAGCAGCCAAGATTCTCTAGCGGGCTACGAGCAGTACTTC. This codes for CASSQDSLAGYEQYF.

This clonotype was seen many times. The V call is TRBV27, the J call TRBJ1-6; D remains ambiguous. The ends were cut back, 6 bases at V and 6 bases at J, with 9 bases in the middle. Per germline, CDR1 MNHEY and CDR2 SMNVEV (reference sequence). The CDR3 length is 13 residues. CDR3 region: CASRPGINSPLHF. Written as DNA, the CDR3 is TGTGCCAGCAGACCCGGGATTAATTCACCCCTCCACTTT.

This clonotype occurred a few times. The rearrangement joins TRBV20-1 to TRBJ2-3; 7 nucleotides align to TRBD2. The trim removed 1 base at V and 0 bases at J, leaving 4 bases unmatched. The germline gives CDR1 DFQATT, CDR2 SNEGSKA (reference sequence). The CDR3 loop spans 15 amino acids. DNA for the CDR3: TGCAGTGCTAGAGGGAGCGGGGTTAGCACAGATACGCAGTATTTT. Amino acids: CSARGSGVSTDTQYF.

The chain uses TRBV7-2 and TRBJ2-7; D remains ambiguous. Per germline, CDR1 SGHTA and CDR2 FQGNSA. V lost 1 base to trimming and J lost 0 bases, with 7 bases between them. CDR3 length equals 14 residues. The CDR3 bases are TGTGCCAGCAGCTTAGATAAGGGCTCCTACGAGCAGTACTTC. Its protein is CASSLDKGSYEQYF.

The rearrangement links TRBV10-3 to TRBJ1-3; TRBD1 aligns across 7 bases. The CDR3 totals 13 residues. Per the germline V gene, CDR1 is ENHRY and CDR2 is SYGVKD. The V and J ends lost 10 bases and 3 bases, in that order; junction bases with no gene match: 6. The CDR3 DNA is TGTGCCAGCCAGACAGGGCTTGGAAACACCATATATTTT. Translation gives CASQTGLGNTIYF.